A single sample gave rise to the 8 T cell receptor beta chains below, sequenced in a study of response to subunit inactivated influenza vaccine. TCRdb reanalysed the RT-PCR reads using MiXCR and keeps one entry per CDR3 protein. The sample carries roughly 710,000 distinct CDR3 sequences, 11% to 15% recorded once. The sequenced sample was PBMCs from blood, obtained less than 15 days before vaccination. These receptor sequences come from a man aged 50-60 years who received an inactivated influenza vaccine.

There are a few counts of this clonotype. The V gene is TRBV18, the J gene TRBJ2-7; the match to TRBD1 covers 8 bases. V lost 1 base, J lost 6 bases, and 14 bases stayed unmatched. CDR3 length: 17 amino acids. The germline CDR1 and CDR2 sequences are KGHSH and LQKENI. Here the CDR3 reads CASSPQAPQAGGVEQYF. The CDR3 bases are TGTGCCAGCTCACCACAGGCTCCCCAGGCAGGGGGCGTCGAGCAGTACTTC.

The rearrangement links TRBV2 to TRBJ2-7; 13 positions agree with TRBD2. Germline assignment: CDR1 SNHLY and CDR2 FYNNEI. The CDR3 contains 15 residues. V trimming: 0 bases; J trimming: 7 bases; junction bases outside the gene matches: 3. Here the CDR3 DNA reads TGTGCCAGCAGTGAAGCCGGACTAGCGGGAGATGAGCAGTACTTC. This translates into CASSEAGLAGDEQYF.

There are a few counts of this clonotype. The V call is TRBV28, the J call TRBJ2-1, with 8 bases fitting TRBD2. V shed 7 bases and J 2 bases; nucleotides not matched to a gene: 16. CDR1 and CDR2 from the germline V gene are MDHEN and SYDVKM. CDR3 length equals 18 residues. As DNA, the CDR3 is TGTGCCAGCACCCTGTGGGGGGCCGGCGGGGGGACCTACAATGAGCAGTTCTTC. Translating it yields CASTLWGAGGGTYNEQFF. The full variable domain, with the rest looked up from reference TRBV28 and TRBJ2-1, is DVKVTQSSRYLVKRTGEKVFLECVQDMDHENMFWYRQDPGLGLRLIYFSYDVKMKEKGDIPEGYSVSREKKERFSLILESASTNQTSMYLCASTLWGAGGGTYNEQFFGPGTRLTVL.

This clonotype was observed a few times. The CDR3 DNA follows: TGTGCCAGCAGCAGCGGAGGGATTGAGACCCAGTACTTC. It codes for CASSSGGIETQYF. The chain has TRBV12-3 or TRBV12-4 and TRBJ2-5, with D perhaps matching TRBD2 (6 bases). CDR3 length equals 13 residues. V was cut by 6 bases and J by 5 bases, with 13 bases left in between.

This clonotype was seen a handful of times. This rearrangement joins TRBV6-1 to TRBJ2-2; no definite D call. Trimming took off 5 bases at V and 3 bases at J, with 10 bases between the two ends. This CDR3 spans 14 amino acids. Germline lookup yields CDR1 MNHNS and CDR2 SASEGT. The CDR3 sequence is CASSPREDTGELFF. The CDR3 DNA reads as TGTGCCAGCAGTCCGCGCGAAGACACCGGGGAGCTGTTTTTT.

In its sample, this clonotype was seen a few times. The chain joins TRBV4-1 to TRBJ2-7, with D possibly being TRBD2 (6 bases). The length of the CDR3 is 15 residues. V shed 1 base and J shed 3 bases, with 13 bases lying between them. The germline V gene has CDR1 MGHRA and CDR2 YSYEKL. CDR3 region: CASSQGSGEIYEQYF. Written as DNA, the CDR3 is TGCGCCAGCAGCCAAGGATCGGGGGAGATCTACGAGCAGTACTTC.

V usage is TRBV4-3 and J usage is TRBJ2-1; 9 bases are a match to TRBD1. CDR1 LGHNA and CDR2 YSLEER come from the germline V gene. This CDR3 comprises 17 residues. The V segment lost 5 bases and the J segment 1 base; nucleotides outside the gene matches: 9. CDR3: CASSFSPGTGSYNEQFF. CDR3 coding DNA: TGCGCCAGCAGCTTCTCCCCCGGGACAGGGTCCTACAATGAGCAGTTCTTC.

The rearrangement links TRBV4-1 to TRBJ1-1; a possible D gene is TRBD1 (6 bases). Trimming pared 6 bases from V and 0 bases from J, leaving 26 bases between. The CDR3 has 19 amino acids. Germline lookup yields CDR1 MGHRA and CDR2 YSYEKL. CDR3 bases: TGCGCCAGCAGTAAAGGACAGAATTGGGGTGGGATTCTGAACACTGAAGCTTTCTTT. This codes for CASSKGQNWGGILNTEAFF.